Here is one T cell receptor beta chain with its context. No antigen is known for it. Every patient had relapsed following autologous stem cell transplantation, and cohorts differed in brentuximab vedotin exposure. Only in-frame clones appear in the TCRdb table, and some are missing; sequencing was by immunoSEQ multiplex PCR. This sample has about 40,000 clones, with 76% found just once. Germline CDR1 and CDR2: SGHDT and YYEEEE. This CDR3 contains 15 residues. The V gene lost 0 bases and the J gene lost 2 bases, with 11 bases spanning the gap. The source of the sample is a study of PD-1 blockade in classical Hodgkin lymphoma. Study results and limitations: Complete responders started with a diversity level that resembled newly diagnosed patients at baseline. Undefined causes, possibly disease activity or prior therapy, underlie the repertoire differences. In CD4+ cells, TCR diversity went up significantly by C4D1, but in CD8+ cells it did not.

Sample: peripheral blood mononuclear cells (PBMCs), taken at baseline. This sequence originates from a human donor with classical Hodgkin lymphoma. The chain has TRBV5-6 and TRBJ1-1; D remains ambiguous. The CDR3 region is CASSLGVERNTEAFF. The CDR3 DNA reads as TGTGCCAGCAGCTTGGGGGTAGAGAGAAACACTGAAGCTTTCTTT.